This TCR beta chain was sequenced during a study of ipilimumab plus nivolumab after autologous stem cell transplantation. Study as a whole: The DLBCL cohort had primary refractory and relapsed disease, with 18-month progression-free survival of approximately 87% and 28%.

CDR1 and CDR2 from the germline V gene are SGHTA and FQGTGA. V was pared by 1 base and J by 2 bases, with 4 bases of the junction left unmatched. This CDR3 is 16 amino acids long. Here immunoSEQ multiplex PCR was the method, and the copy in TCRdb shows in-frame clones only, minus some. Among more than 15,000 clones listed, 70% to 85% were seen once. Patients got 3 mg/kg IV nivolumab weeks 1, 4, 7, 10, then biweekly through week 26. The sequenced sample was PBMCs, obtained in a trial of ipilimumab plus nivolumab as post-transplant consolidation. This TCR was sampled from a male donor with diffuse large B-cell lymphoma. The chain carries TRBV7-3 and TRBJ2-2; the match to TRBD2 covers 7 bases. DNA for the CDR3: TGTGCCAGCAGCTTAAACCCTAGCGGTAACACCGGGGAGCTGTTTTTT. Translated, it gives CASSLNPSGNTGELFF.